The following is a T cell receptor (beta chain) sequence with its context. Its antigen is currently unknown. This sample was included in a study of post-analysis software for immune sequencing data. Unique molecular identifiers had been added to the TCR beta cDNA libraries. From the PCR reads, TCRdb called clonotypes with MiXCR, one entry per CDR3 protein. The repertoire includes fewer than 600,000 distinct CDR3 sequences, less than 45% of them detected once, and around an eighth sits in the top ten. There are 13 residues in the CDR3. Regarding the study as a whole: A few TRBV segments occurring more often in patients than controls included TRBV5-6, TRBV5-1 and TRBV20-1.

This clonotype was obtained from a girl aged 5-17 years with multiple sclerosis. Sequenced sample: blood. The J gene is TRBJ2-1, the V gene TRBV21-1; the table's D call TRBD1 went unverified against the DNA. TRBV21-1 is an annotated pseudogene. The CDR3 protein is CASSKATPHEQFF. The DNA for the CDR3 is TGTGCCAGCAGCAAAGCTACGCCCCATGAGCAGTTCTTC.